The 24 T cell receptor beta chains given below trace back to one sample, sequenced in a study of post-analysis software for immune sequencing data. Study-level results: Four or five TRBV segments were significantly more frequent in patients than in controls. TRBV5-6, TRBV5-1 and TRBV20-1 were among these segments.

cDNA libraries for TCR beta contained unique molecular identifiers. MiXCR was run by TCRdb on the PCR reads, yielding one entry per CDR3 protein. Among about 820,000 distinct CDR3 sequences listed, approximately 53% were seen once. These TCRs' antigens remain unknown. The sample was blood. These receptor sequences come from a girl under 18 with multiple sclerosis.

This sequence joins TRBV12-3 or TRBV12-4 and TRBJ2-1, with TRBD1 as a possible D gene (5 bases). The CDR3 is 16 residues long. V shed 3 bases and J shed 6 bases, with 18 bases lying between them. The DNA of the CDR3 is TGTGCCAGCAGTTTGTCACTGACTGGGGCATCCAATGAGCAGTTCTTC. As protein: CASSLSLTGASNEQFF.

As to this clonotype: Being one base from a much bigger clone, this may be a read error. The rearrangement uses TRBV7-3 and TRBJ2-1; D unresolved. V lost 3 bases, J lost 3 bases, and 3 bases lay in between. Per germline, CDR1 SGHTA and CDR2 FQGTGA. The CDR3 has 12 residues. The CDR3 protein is CASSFDYNEQFF. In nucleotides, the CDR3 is TGTGCCAGCAGCTTCGACTACAATGAGCAGTTCTTC.

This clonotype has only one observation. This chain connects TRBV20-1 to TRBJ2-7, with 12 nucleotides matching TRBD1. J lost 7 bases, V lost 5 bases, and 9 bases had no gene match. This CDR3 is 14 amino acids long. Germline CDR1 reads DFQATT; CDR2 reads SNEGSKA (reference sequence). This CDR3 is CSAQHGTGGWEQYF. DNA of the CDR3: TGCAGTGCTCAGCACGGGACAGGGGGCTGGGAGCAGTACTTC.

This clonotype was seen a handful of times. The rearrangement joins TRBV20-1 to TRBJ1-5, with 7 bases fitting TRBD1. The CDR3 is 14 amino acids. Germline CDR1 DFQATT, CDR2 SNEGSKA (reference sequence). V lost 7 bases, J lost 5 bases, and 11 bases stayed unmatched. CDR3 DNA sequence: TGCAGTGGGATCAGGGGGGAATGGGATCAGCCCCAGCATTTT. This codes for CSGIRGEWDQPQHF.

The CDR3 DNA follows: TGTGCCAGCAGGGACTCGAACTCGCGAAATGAGCAGTTCTTC. Translation: CASRDSNSRNEQFF. The rearrangement links TRBV12-3 or TRBV12-4 to TRBJ2-1, with a possible D match to TRBD2 (5 bases). V was cut by 6 bases and J by 7 bases, with 16 bases left in between. This CDR3 comprises 14 residues.

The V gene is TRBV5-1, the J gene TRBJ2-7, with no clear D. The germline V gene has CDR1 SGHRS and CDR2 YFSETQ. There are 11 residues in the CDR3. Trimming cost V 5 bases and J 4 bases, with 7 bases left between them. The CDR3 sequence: CASRMRYEQYF. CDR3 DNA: TGCGCCAGCAGGATGAGATACGAGCAGTACTTC.

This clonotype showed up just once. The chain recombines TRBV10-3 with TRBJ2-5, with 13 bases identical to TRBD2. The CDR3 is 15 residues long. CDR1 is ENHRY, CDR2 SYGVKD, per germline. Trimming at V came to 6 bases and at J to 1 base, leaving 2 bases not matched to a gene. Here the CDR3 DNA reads TGTGCCATCAGCCGGACTAGCGGGGGCCAAGAGACCCAGTACTTC. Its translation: CAISRTSGGQETQYF.

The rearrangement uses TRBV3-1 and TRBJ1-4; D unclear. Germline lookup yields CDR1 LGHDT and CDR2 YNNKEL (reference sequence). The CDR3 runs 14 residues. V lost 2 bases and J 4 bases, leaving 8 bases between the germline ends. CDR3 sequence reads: CASSQRHHNEKLFF. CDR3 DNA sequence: TGTGCCAGCAGCCAACGGCACCATAATGAAAAACTGTTTTTT.

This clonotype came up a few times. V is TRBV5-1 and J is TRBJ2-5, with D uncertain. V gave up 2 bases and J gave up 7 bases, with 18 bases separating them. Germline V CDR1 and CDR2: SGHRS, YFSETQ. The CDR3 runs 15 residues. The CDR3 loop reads CASSFGSVLIGTQYF. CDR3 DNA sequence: TGCGCCAGCAGCTTCGGGTCGGTCCTAATCGGGACCCAGTACTTC.

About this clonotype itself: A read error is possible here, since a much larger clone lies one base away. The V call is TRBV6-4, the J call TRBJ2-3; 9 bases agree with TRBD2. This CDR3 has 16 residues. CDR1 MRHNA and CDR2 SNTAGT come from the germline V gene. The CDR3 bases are TGTGCCGGCAGTGACACACCTAGCGGGGGCACAGATACGCAGTATTTT. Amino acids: CAGSDTPSGGTDTQYF.

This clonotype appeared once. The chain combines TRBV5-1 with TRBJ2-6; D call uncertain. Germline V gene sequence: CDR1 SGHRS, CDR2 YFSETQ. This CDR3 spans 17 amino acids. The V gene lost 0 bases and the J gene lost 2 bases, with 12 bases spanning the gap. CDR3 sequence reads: CASSLDSSRPGANVLTF. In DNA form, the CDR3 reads TGCGCCAGCAGCTTGGATAGTTCCCGCCCTGGGGCCAACGTCCTGACTTTC.

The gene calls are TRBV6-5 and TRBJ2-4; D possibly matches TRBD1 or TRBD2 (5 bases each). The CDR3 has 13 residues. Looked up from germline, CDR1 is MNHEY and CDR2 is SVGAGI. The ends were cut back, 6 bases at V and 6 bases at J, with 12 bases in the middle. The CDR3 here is CASRGGQGNIQYF. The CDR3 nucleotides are TGTGCCAGCAGGGGCGGGCAGGGAAACATTCAGTACTTC.

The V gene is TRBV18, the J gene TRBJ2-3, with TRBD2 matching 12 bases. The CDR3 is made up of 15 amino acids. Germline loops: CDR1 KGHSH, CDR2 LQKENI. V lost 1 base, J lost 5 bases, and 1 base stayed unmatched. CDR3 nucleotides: TGTGCCAGCTCACCACAACTAGCGGGAGGAGATACGCAGTATTTT. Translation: CASSPQLAGGDTQYF.

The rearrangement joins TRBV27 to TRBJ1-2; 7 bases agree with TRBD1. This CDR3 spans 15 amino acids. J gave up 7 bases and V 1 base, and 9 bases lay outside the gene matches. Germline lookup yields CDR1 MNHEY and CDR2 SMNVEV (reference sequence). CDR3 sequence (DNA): TGTGCCAGCAGTTTATTGGGCACAGGGGAGTTTGGCTACACCTTC. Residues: CASSLLGTGEFGYTF.

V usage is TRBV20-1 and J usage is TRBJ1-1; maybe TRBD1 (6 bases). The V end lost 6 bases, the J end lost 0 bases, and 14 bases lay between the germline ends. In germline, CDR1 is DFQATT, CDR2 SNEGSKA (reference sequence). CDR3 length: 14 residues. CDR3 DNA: TGCAGTGCCATCGACAGGATCTTGAACACTGAAGCTTTCTTT. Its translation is CSAIDRILNTEAFF.

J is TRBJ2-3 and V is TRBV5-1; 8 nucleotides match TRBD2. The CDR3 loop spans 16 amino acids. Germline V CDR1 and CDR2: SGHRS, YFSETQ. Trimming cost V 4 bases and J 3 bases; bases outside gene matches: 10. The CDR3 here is CASSPGAGVMTDTQYF. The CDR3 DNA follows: TGCGCCAGCAGCCCGGGAGCGGGAGTTATGACAGATACGCAGTATTTT. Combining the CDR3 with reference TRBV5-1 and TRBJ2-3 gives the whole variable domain KAGVTQTPRYLIKTRGQQVTLSCSPISGHRSVSWYQQTPGQGLQFLFEYFSETQRNKGNFPGRFSGRQFSNSRSEMNVSTLELGDSALYLCASSPGAGVMTDTQYFGPGTRLTVL.

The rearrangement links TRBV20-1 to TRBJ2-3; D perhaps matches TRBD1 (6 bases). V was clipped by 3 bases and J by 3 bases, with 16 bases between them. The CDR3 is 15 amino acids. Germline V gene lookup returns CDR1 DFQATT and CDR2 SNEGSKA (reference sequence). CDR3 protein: CSARIPGVKTDTQYF. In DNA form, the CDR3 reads TGCAGTGCTAGGATCCCAGGGGTGAAGACAGATACGCAGTATTTT.

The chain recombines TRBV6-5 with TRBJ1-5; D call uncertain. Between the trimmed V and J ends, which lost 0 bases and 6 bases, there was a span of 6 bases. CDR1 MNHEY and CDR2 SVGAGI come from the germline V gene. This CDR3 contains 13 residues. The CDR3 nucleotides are TGTGCCAGCAGTTACTCGAAAGGTCAGCCCCAGCATTTT. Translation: CASSYSKGQPQHF.

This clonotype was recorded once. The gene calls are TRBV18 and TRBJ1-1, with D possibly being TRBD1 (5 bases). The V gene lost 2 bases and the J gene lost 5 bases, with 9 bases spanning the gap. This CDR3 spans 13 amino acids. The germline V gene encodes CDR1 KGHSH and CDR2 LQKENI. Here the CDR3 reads CASSPVGETEAFF. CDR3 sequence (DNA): TGTGCCAGCTCACCAGTAGGGGAAACTGAAGCTTTCTTT.

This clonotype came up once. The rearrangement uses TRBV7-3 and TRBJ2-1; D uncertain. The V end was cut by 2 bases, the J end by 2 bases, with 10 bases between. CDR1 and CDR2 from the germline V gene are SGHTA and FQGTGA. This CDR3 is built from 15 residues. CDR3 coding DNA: TGTGCCAGCAGCTTATGGCAGGCTACCTACAATGAGCAGTTCTTC. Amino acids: CASSLWQATYNEQFF.

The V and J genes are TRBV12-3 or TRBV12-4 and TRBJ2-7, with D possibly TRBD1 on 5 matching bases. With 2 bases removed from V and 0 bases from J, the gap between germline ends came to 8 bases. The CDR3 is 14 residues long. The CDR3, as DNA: TGTGCCAGCAGTTTAATGACAGCCTCCTACGAGCAGTACTTC. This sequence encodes CASSLMTASYEQYF.

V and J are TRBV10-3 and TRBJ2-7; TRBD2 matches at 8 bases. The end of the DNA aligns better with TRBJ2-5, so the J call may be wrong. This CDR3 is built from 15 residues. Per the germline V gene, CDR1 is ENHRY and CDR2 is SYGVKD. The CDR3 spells CAISSGLVKGETQYF. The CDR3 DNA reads TGTGCCATCAGCTCGGGACTAGTTAAAGGGGAGACCCAGTACTTC.

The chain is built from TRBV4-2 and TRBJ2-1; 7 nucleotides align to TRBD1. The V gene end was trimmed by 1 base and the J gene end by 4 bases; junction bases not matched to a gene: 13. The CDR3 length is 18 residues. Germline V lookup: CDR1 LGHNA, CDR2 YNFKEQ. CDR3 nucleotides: TGTGCCAGCAGCCAAGGGTCCAACCGGGACAGTCCTTACAATGAGCAGTTCTTC. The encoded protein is CASSQGSNRDSPYNEQFF.

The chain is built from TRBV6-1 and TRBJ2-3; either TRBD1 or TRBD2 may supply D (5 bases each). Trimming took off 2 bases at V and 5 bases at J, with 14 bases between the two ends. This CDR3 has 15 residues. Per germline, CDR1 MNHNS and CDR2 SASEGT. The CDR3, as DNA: TGTGCCAGCAGTGAAAGTGGGGGTGAAAGAGATACGCAGTATTTT. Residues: CASSESGGERDTQYF.